This TCR beta chain was profiled in a study of cytomegalovirus exposure and HLA in healthy donors. Points from the study as a whole: Per published reports, the classifier diagnosed cytomegalovirus status with high specificity and sensitivity. Three chains linked to CMV were shown in vitro to be specific for CMV antigens. Prior analysis indicated that the majority of TCR beta V segments exhibited productivity approximately 87% or approximately 30% of the time.

To note about this clone: The antigen is undetermined.

Germline V gene lookup returns CDR1 SEHNR and CDR2 FQNEAQ (reference sequence). The CDR3 is made up of 13 amino acids. Amplification used 60 Vbeta primers and 13 Jbeta primers. Using immunoSEQ multiplex PCR, the repertoire was profiled, and TCRdb retains in-frame clones only, with some absent. This sample lists about 130,000 clones; its ten largest clones have under 3.5%. The sequenced sample consisted of PBMCs. This chain connects TRBV7-9 to TRBJ2-5; D is perhaps TRBD2 (6 bases). TRBJ2-7 explains the end of the DNA better; the J call may be wrong. This TCR was sampled from a man younger than 45 in good health and CMV-seronegative. DNA for the CDR3: TGTGCCAGCCGAGCGGGTAGCTCCTACGAGCAGTACTTC. Protein: CASRAGSSYEQYF.